The subject of this entry is one TCR beta chain. Germline V lookup: CDR1 LNHNV, CDR2 YYDKDF (reference sequence). Trimming removed 2 bases from V and 1 base from J; junction bases left unmatched: 10. The length of the CDR3 is 17 residues. The data are from a study of cytotoxic CD8 clonotypes in ibrutinib-treated CLL. Assay used: immunoSEQ multiplex PCR; TCRdb lists only in-frame clones, some missing. The table has around 70,000 clones, over 75% seen once; the top ten hold 2.5% to 3.5%. The sequencing used PBMCs, collected after 12 months of ibrutinib treatment. The rearrangement joins TRBV15 to TRBJ1-1, with TRBD1 matching 7 bases. The clonotype was recovered from a human donor with chronic lymphocytic leukemia. Here the CDR3 reads CATSRYFTGVTNTEAFF. The CDR3 DNA is TGTGCCACCAGCAGATATTTTACAGGGGTTACGAACACTGAAGCTTTCTTT.